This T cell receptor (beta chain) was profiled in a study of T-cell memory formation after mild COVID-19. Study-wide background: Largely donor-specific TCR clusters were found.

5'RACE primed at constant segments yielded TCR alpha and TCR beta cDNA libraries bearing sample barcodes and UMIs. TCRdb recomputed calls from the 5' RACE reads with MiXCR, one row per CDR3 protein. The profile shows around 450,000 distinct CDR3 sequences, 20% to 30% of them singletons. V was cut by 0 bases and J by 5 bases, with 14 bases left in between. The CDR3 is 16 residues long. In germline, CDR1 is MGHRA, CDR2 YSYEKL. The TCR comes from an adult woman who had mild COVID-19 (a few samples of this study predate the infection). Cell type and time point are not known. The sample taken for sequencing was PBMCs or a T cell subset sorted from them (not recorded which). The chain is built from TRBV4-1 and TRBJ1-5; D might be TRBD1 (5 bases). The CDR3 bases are TGCGCCAGCAGCCAAGATCCAGGGCCCCAATATCAGCCCCAGCATTTT. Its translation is CASSQDPGPQYQPQHF.